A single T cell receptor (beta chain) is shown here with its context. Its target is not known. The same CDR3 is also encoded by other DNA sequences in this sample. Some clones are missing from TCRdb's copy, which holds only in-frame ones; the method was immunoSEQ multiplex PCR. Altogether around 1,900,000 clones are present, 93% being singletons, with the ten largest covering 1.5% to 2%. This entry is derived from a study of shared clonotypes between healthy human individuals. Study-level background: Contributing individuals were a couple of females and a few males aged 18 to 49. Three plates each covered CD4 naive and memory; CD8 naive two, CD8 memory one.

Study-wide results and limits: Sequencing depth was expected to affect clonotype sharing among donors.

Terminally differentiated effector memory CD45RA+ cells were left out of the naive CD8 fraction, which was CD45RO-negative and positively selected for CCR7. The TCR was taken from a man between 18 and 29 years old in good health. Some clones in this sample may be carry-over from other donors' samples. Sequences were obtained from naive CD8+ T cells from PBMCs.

In nucleotides, the CDR3 is TGTGCCAGCAGTGAAGTGAACACTGAAGCTTTCTTT. Its protein is CASSEVNTEAFF. This chain joins TRBV2 and TRBJ1-1, with D unresolved. Trimming left V 1 base short and J 0 bases short, with 0 bases between. CDR1 and CDR2 (germline): SNHLY, FYNNEI. The CDR3 sequence is 12 residues long.